One and the same sample provided the 9 T cell receptor beta chains below, sequenced in a study of T cell responses to AZD1222 COVID-19 vaccine (dated by TCRdb to about 2021). The time point label on this specimen signifies: baseline before first vaccination. The library was made by the immunoSEQ multiplex PCR assay. The table was pulled from immuneACCESS by TCRdb, which kept in-frame rearrangements only. Such tables lose some clones; where checked, under half of the loss comes from unresolved V genes, and the rest has no known cause. This sample holds fewer than 120,000 clones; over 75% were observed only once. 4.6% of the sample is in the top ten clones. The sequencing here drew on peripheral blood, taken on day 0 of AZD1222 vaccination. The receptors derive from an adult in good health.

The chain carries TRBV18 and TRBJ2-3, with D possibly matching TRBD2 (6 bases). Germline-derived CDR1 and CDR2 are KGHSH and LQKENI. CDR3 length equals 16 residues. V was cut by 5 bases and J by 0 bases, with 15 bases left in between. The DNA of the CDR3 is TGTGCCAGCTCATCCCTTTCGGGGACTAGCACAGATACGCAGTATTTT. Translated, it gives CASSSLSGTSTDTQYF.

V usage is TRBV2 and J usage is TRBJ2-3; 7 positions match TRBD2. The CDR3 has 13 residues. Germline loops: CDR1 SNHLY, CDR2 FYNNEI. V shed 7 bases, J shed 2 bases, and the junction held 3 bases outside the gene matches. DNA of the CDR3: TGTGCCAGCAAGCGGGGACCCACAGATACGCAGTATTTT. The encoded protein is CASKRGPTDTQYF.

The J gene is TRBJ2-2, the V gene TRBV5-1; perhaps TRBD1 as D (6 bases). Trimming took 3 bases from V and 5 from J, leaving 8 bases between them. The CDR3 runs to 13 residues. Germline V lookup: CDR1 SGHRS, CDR2 YFSETQ. In DNA form, the CDR3 reads TGCGCCAGCAGCTACAGGGAAACCGGGGAGCTGTTTTTT. The encoded protein is CASSYRETGELFF.

The chain joins TRBV6-5 to TRBJ1-2; 7 bases line up with TRBD1. The V gene's germline CDR1 is MNHEY and CDR2 SVGAGI. This CDR3 has 11 residues. V lost 8 bases, J lost 8 bases, and 5 bases stayed unmatched. CDR3 bases: TGTGCCAGCGGCCAGGGGGTAGGCTACACCTTC. This sequence encodes CASGQGVGYTF.

The sample holds many counts of this clone. This sequence joins TRBV4-1 and TRBJ1-5; the D gene is possibly TRBD1 (6 bases). The ends were cut back, 2 bases at V and 5 bases at J, with 16 bases in the middle. The length of the CDR3 is 16 residues. CDR1 is MGHRA, CDR2 YSYEKL, per germline. CDR3 residues: CASSQSSVRGDQPQHF. Written as DNA, the CDR3 is TGCGCCAGCAGCCAATCGTCGGTCAGGGGCGATCAGCCCCAGCATTTT.

Of note for this clone: One junction end does not reproduce the germline sequence, and a read error may be involved. The V gene is TRBV28, the J gene TRBJ1-2, with TRBD1 matching over 8 bases. This CDR3 has 15 amino acids. Germline V gene sequence: CDR1 MDHEN, CDR2 SYDVKM. CDR3 in amino acids: CASITQGALNHGYTF. The CDR3 DNA reads TGTGCCAGCATTACCCAGGGGGCCCTTAACCATGGCTACACCTTC.

The genes are TRBV7-2 and TRBJ2-3, with D tentatively TRBD2 (5 bases). Trimming removed 5 bases at V and 5 bases at J, with 8 bases between. This CDR3 has 12 residues. Germline CDR1 SGHTA, CDR2 FQGNSA. The DNA for the CDR3 is TGTGCCAGCAGCCTGAGCGGAGATACGCAGTATTTT. This gives the protein CASSLSGDTQYF.

The V and J genes are TRBV27 and TRBJ2-7; TRBD1 might be the D (6 bases). The germline V gene encodes CDR1 MNHEY and CDR2 SMNVEV (reference sequence). V gave up 6 bases and J gave up 0 bases, with 15 bases separating them. The CDR3 contains 15 residues. The CDR3, as DNA: TGTGCCAGCAGCTATACAGGGAGAGGCTCCTACGAGCAGTACTTC. It codes for CASSYTGRGSYEQYF.

V is TRBV7-2 and J is TRBJ2-5; TRBD1 matches 12 bases. Germline CDR1 and CDR2: SGHTA and FQGNSA. CDR3 length: 18 residues. V trimming: 4 bases; J trimming: 1 base; junction bases outside the gene matches: 10. CDR3 nucleotide sequence: TGTGCCAGCAGCTGGTCACCTCCGGGACAGGGGGCCCAAGAGACCCAGTACTTC. Translation gives CASSWSPPGQGAQETQYF.